This TCR beta chain was profiled in a study of shared clonotypes between healthy human individuals. About the study: Three plates each covered CD4 naive and memory; CD8 naive two, CD8 memory one.

V trimming: 7 bases; J trimming: 6 bases; junction bases outside the gene matches: 14. CDR1 LNHDA and CDR2 SQIVND come from the germline V gene (reference sequence). The CDR3 consists of 16 residues. Comment on this clone: The antigen remains undetermined.

The study enrolled healthy HIV-negative adults without recent acute infections or vaccinations as donors. General study points: Relative to memory subsets, naive subsets generally showed larger estimated richness.

Only in-frame clones appear in the TCRdb table, and some are missing; sequencing was by immunoSEQ multiplex PCR. The sample gives 1,400,000 or so clones, approximately 98.5% of which show up once; approximately 0.4% is in the top ten. The sample consisted of naive CD4+ T cells sorted from blood. Subset denoted: CD45RA+ positively selected. The TCR originated in a young man in good health. The chain links TRBV19 to TRBJ2-1; 8 bases match TRBD2. For the CDR3, the DNA is TGTGCCAGTAACACCCCCGTGGGACTAGGCGGCAATGAGCAGTTCTTC. This sequence encodes CASNTPVGLGGNEQFF.